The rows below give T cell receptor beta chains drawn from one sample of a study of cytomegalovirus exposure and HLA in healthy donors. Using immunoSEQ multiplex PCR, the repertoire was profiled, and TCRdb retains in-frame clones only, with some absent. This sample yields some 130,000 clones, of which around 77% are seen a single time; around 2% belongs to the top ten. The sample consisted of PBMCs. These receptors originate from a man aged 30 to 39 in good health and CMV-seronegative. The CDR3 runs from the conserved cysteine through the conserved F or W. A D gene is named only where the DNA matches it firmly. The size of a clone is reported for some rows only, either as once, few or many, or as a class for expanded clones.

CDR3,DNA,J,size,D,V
CASSDSGTGGSEQYF,TGCGCCAGCAGTGATTCCGGGACAGGGGGCTCCGAGCAGTACTTC,TRBJ2-7,.,TRBD1,TRBV10-2
CASSFASSTDTQYF,TGCGCCAGCAGCTTCGCGTCTAGCACAGATACGCAGTATTTT,TRBJ2-3,.,.,TRBV5-1
CASSASGQGTLNTGELFF,TGTGCCAGCAGCGCATCGGGACAGGGGACGTTGAACACCGGGGAGCTGTTTTTT,TRBJ2-2,once,TRBD1,TRBV2
CAFDPGQGDFGYTF,TGTGCCTTTGACCCGGGACAGGGTGACTTTGGCTACACCTTC,TRBJ1-2,.,TRBD1,TRBV5-6
CATSIGTGGHEQYF,TGTGCCACCAGCATCGGGACAGGGGGCCACGAGCAGTACTTC,TRBJ2-7,.,TRBD1,TRBV15
CASSLDAYQETQYF,TGTGCCAGCAGCTTAGATGCGTACCAAGAGACCCAGTACTTC,TRBJ2-5,few,.,TRBV7-9
CASSEAGGAPYGYTF,TGTGCCAGCAGTGAAGCGGGGGGAGCACCCTATGGCTACACCTTC,TRBJ1-2,.,.,TRBV2
CASSDGGQGAGELFF,TGCGCCAGCAGTGATGGGGGACAGGGGGCCGGGGAGCTGTTTTTT,TRBJ2-2,.,TRBD1,TRBV10-1
CASSLHSGTGYAPVLRNTIYF,TGTGCCAGCAGTCTACATTCCGGGACAGGTTATGCCCCTGTACTGCGAAACACCATATATTTT,TRBJ1-3,.,TRBD1,TRBV28
CASSLSFGTGLKETQYF,TGTGCTAGCAGCTTAAGCTTTGGGACAGGGCTTAAAGAGACCCAGTACTTC,TRBJ2-5,.,TRBD1,TRBV7-7
CASSETRNTEAFF,TGTGCCAGCAGTGAGACTCGGAACACTGAAGCTTTCTTT,TRBJ1-1,.,.,TRBV6-4
CASSPGIGTGGTYEQYF,TGTGCCAGCTCACCAGGGATCGGGACAGGGGGTACCTACGAGCAGTACTTC,TRBJ2-7,.,TRBD1,TRBV18
CASSYSRSEAFF,TGTGCCAGCAGCTACAGCCGCTCTGAAGCTTTCTTT,TRBJ1-1,.,.,TRBV28
CASSLSGSNQPQHF,TGTGCCAGCAGCTTGTCAGGGAGCAATCAGCCCCAGCATTTT,TRBJ1-5,.,.,TRBV5-4
CASSPSGGYEQYF,TGTGCCAGCAGCCCTAGCGGGGGGTACGAGCAGTACTTC,TRBJ2-7,once,TRBD2,TRBV7-8
CASSGTSYNEQFF,TGCGCCAGCAGTGGGACTAGCTACAATGAGCAGTTCTTC,TRBJ2-1,few,TRBD2,TRBV5-1
CASSLVGGTGVNEQFF,TGTGCTAGCAGCTTAGTGGGTGGGACAGGGGTCAATGAGCAGTTCTTC,TRBJ2-1,.,TRBD1,TRBV7-7
CASSEGLAGHNEQFF,TGCGCCAGCAGTGAAGGACTAGCGGGGCACAATGAGCAGTTCTTC,TRBJ2-1,.,TRBD2,TRBV10-1
CASSVDPDRHYGYTF,TGTGCCAGCAGCGTAGATCCGGACAGACACTATGGCTACACCTTC,TRBJ1-2,.,.,TRBV9
CSVEDRDRPPYEQYF,TGCAGCGTTGAAGATCGTGACAGGCCTCCCTACGAGCAGTACTTC,TRBJ2-7,.,.,TRBV29-1
CASSVREVGGELFF,TGTGCCAGCAGCGTCCGGGAGGTCGGCGGGGAGCTGTTTTTT,TRBJ2-2,.,TRBD2,TRBV11-2
CASSLGLADNEQFF,TGTGCTAGCAGCTTGGGACTAGCGGACAATGAGCAGTTCTTC,TRBJ2-1,.,TRBD2,TRBV7-7
CAYGRTNTGELFF,TGTGCCTATGGGCGTACGAACACCGGGGAGCTGTTTTTT,TRBJ2-2,.,.,TRBV9
CASTSGGNGGGQFF,TGTGCCAGCACTAGTGGCGGGAATGGAGGTGGGCAGTTCTTC,TRBJ2-1,.,.,TRBV6-1
CAWIRGGGKADYGYTF,TGTGCCTGGATTAGGGGGGGCGGCAAGGCGGACTATGGCTACACCTTC,TRBJ1-2,.,.,TRBV30
CASSQSSQETQYF,TGTGCCAGCAGCCAGTCGTCTCAAGAGACCCAGTACTTC,TRBJ2-5,.,.,TRBV7-3
CASRRTADLIYGYTF,TGTGCCAGCAGACGGACAGCTGATCTCATTTATGGCTACACCTTC,TRBJ1-2,.,.,TRBV6-1
CSAGDSSNQPQHF,TGCAGCGCCGGGGACAGTAGCAATCAGCCCCAGCATTTT,TRBJ1-5,.,TRBD1,TRBV29-1
CASSLTFRASGRGREQYF,TGTGCCAGCAGCTTAACGTTCCGGGCTAGCGGGAGGGGGCGCGAGCAGTACTTC,TRBJ2-7,.,TRBD2,TRBV7-2